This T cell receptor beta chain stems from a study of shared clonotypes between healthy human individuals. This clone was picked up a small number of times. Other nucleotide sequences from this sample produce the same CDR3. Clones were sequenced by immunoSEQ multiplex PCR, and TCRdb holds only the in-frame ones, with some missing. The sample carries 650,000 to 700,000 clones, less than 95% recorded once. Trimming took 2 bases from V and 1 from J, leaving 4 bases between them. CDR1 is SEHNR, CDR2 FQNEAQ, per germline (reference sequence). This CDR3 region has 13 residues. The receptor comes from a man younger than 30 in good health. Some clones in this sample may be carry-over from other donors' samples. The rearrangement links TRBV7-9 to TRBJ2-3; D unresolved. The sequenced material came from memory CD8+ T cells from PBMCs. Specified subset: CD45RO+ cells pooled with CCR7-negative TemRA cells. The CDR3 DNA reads TGTGCCAGCAGCTTATTAGGCACAGATACGCAGTATTTT. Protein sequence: CASSLLGTDTQYF.